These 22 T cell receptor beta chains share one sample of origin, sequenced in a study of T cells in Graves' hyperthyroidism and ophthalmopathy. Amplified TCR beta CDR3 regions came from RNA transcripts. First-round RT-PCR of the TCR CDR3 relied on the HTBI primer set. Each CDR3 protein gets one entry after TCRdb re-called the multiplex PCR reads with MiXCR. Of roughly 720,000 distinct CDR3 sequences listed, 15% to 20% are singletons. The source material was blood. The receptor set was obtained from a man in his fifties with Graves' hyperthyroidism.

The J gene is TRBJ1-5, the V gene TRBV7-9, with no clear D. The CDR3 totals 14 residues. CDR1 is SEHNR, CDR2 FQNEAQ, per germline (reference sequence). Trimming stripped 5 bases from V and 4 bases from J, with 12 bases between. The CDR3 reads CASSKGLLNQPQHF. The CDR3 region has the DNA TGTGCCAGCAGCAAGGGCCTCTTGAATCAGCCCCAGCATTTT.

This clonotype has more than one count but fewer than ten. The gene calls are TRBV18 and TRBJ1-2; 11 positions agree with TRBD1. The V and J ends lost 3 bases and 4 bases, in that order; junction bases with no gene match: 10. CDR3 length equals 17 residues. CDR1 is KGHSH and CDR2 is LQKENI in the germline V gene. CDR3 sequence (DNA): TGTGCCAGCTCACCCGGACAGGGGGCAGGCTGGAGCTATGGCTACACCTTC. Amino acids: CASSPGQGAGWSYGYTF.

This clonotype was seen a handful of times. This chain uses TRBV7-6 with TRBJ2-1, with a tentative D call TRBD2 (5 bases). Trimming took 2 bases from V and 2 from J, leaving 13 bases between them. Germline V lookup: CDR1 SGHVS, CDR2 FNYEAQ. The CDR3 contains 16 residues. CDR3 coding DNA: TGTGCCAGCAGCTTAATGAGTGGGGAGACCTACAATGAGCAGTTCTTC. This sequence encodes CASSLMSGETYNEQFF.

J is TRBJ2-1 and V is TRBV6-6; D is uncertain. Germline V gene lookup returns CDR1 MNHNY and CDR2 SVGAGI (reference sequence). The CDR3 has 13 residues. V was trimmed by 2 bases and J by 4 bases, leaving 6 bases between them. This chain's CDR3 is CASSYEKYNEQFF. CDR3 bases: TGTGCCAGCAGTTACGAGAAATACAATGAGCAGTTCTTC.

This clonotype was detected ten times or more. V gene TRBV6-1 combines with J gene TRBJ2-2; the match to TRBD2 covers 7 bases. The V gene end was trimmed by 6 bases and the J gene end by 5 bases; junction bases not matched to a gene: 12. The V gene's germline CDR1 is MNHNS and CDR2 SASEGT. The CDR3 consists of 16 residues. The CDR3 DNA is TGTGCCAGCAGACAGCGGGACTACCTACCGACCGGGGAGCTGTTTTTT. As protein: CASRQRDYLPTGELFF.

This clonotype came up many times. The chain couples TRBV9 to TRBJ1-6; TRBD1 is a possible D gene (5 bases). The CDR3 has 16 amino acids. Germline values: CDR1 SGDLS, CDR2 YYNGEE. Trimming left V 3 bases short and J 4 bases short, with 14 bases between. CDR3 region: CASSATVDPYNSPLHF. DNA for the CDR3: TGTGCCAGCAGCGCGACAGTTGATCCTTATAATTCACCCCTCCACTTT.

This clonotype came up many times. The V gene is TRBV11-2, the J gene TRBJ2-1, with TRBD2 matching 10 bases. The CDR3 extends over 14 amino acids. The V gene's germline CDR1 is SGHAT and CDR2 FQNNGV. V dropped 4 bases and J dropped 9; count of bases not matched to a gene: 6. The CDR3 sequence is CASSSSGRAGEQFF. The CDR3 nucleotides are TGTGCCAGCAGCTCAAGCGGGAGGGCCGGTGAGCAGTTCTTC. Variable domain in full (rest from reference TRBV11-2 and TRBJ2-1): EAGVAQSPRYKIIEKRQSVAFWCNPISGHATLYWYQQILGQGPKLLIQFQNNGVVDDSQLPKDRFSAERLKGVDSTLKIQPAKLEDSAVYLCASSSSGRAGEQFFGPGTRLTVL.

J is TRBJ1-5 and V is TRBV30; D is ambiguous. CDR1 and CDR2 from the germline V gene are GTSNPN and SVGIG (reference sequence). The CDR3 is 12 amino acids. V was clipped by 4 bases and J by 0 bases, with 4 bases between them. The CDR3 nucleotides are TGTGCCTGGACACATAGCAATCAGCCCCAGCATTTT. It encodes CAWTHSNQPQHF.

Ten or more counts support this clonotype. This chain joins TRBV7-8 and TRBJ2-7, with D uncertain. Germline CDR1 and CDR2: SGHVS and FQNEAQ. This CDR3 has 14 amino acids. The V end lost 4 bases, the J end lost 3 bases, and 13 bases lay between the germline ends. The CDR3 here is CASSSFPSVYEQYF. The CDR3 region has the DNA TGTGCCAGCAGCTCCTTCCCCTCCGTCTACGAGCAGTACTTC.

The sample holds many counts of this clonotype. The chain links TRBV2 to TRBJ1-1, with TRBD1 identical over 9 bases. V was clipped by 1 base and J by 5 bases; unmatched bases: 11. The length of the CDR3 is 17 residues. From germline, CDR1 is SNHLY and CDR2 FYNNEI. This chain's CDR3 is CASSEDRDRAGETEAFF. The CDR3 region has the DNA TGTGCCAGCAGTGAAGATAGGGACAGGGCTGGAGAAACTGAAGCTTTCTTT.

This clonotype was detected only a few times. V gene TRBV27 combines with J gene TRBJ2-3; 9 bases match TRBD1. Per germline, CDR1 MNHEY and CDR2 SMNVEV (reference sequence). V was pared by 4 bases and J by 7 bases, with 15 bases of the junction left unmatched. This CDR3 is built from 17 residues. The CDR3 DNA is TGTGCCAGCAGTTCCCTGGGAGGGGACAGGGTATCATATACGCAGTATTTT. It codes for CASSSLGGDRVSYTQYF.

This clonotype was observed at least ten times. CDR3 residues: CASSDSTGGVQETQYF. CDR3 bases: TGTGCCAGTAGTGACTCGACAGGGGGGGTACAAGAGACCCAGTACTTC. V and J are TRBV19 and TRBJ2-5; 9 nucleotides agree with TRBD1. Germline V gene data show CDR1 as LNHDA and CDR2 as SQIVND (reference sequence). The V segment lost 5 bases and the J segment 2 bases; nucleotides outside the gene matches: 9. The CDR3 is 16 amino acids.

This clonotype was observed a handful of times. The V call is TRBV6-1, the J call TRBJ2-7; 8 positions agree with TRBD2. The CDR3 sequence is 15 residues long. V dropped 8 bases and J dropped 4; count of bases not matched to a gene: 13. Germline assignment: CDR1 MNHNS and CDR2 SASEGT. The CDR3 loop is CASLVPSGRGYEQYF. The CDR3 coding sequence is TGTGCCAGCCTGGTCCCCAGCGGGAGAGGTTACGAGCAGTACTTC.

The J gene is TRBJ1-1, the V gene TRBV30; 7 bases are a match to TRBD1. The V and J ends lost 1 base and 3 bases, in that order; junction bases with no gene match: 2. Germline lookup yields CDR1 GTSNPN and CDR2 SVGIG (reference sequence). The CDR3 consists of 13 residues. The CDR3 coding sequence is TGTGCCTGGAGTGAAGGGGGCTACACTGAAGCTTTCTTT. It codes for CAWSEGGYTEAFF.

CDR3 bases: TGTGCCATCAGTGGATCGGGGGGCAATCAGCCCCAGCATTTT. Protein: CAISGSGGNQPQHF. The V call is TRBV10-3, the J call TRBJ1-5; a weak D match, TRBD1 (5 bases). Germline V gene data show CDR1 as ENHRY and CDR2 as SYGVKD. V was pared by 4 bases and J by 2 bases, with 9 bases between. CDR3 size: 14 residues.

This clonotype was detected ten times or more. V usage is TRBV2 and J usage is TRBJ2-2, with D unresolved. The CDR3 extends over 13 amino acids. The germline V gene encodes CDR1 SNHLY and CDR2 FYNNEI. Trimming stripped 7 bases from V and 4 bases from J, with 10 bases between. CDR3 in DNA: TGTGCCAGCATTCTAAGCCTCACCGGGGAGCTGTTTTTT. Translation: CASILSLTGELFF.

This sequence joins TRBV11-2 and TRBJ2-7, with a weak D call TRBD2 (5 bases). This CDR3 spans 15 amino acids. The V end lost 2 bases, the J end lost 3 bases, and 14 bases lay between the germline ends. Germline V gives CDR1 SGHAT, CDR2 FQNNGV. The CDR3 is CASSLPARGNYEQYF. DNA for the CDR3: TGTGCCAGCAGCTTACCTGCTAGAGGGAACTACGAGCAGTACTTC.

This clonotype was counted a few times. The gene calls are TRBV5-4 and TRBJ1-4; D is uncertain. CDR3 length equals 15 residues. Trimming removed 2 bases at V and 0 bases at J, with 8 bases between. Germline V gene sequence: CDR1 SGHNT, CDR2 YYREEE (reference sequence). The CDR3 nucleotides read TGTGCCAGCAGCTTCGGACCGACAACTAATGAAAAACTGTTTTTT. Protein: CASSFGPTTNEKLFF.

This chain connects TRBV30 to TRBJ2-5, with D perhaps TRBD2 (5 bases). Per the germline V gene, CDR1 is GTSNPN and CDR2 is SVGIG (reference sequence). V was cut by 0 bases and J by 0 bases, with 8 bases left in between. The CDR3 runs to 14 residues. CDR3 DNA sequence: TGTGCCTGGAGTGTAACGGGATACCAAGAGACCCAGTACTTC. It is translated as CAWSVTGYQETQYF. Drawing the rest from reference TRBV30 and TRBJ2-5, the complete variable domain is SQTIHQWPATLVQPVGSPLSLECTVEGTSNPNLYWYRQAAGRGLQLLFYSVGIGQISSEVPQNLSASRPQDRQFILSSKKLLLSDSGFYLCAWSVTGYQETQYFGPGTRLLVL.

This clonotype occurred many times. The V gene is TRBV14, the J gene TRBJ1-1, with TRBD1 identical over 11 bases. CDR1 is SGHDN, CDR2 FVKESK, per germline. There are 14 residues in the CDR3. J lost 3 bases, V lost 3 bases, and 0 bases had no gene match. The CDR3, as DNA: TGTGCCAGCAGCCAGGACAGGGGGCACACTGAAGCTTTCTTT. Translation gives CASSQDRGHTEAFF.

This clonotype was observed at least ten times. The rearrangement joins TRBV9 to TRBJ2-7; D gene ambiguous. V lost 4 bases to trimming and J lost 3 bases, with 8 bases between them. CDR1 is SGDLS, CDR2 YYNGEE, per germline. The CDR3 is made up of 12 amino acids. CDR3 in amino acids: CASSRVGYEQYF. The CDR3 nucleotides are TGTGCCAGCAGCCGTGTAGGCTACGAGCAGTACTTC.

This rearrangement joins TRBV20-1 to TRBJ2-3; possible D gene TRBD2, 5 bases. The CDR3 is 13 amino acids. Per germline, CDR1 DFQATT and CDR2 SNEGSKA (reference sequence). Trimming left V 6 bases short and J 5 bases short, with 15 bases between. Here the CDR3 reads CSAPTLAIDTQYF. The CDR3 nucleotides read TGCAGTGCCCCTACCCTAGCTATAGATACGCAGTATTTT.